This TCR beta chain comes out of a study of T cell responses to AZD1222 COVID-19 vaccine. Study results and limitations: Regions 160-218 and 743-854 dominated among vaccine-associated CD4 TCRs spanning spike.

On this clone: Its specificity is not known.

The assay was immunoSEQ multiplex PCR, and TCRdb's table has in-frame clones only and misses some. The table lists 84,000 or so clones, roughly 85% of them singletons. The V and J ends lost 3 bases and 0 bases, in that order; junction bases with no gene match: 3. CDR1 and CDR2 (germline): KGHSH, LQKENI. The CDR3 consists of 17 residues. The sequence was obtained from an adult in good health. The chain uses TRBV18 and TRBJ2-4; 12 positions agree with TRBD2. The source material was peripheral blood, sampled on day 0 of AZD1222 vaccination. CDR3 loop: CASSPPGLAGAKNIQYF. Written as DNA, the CDR3 is TGTGCCAGCTCACCTCCGGGACTAGCGGGAGCCAAAAACATTCAGTACTTC.